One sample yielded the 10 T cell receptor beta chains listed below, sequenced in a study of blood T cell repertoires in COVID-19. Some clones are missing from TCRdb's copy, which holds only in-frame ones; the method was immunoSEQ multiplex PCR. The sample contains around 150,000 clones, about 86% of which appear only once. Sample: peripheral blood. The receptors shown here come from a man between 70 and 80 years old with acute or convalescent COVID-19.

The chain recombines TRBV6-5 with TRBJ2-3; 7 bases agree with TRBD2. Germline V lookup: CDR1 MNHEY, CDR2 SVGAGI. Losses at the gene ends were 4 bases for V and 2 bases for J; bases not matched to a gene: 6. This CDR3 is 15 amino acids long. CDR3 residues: CASSLLASNTDTQYF. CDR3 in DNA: TGTGCCAGCAGTTTACTAGCGAGTAACACAGATACGCAGTATTTT.

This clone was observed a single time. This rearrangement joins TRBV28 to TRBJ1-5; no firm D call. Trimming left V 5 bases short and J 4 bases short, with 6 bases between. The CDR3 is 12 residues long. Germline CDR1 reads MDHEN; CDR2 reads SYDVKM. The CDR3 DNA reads TGTGCCAGCAGTCCGTTGAATCAGCCCCAGCATTTT. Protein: CASSPLNQPQHF.

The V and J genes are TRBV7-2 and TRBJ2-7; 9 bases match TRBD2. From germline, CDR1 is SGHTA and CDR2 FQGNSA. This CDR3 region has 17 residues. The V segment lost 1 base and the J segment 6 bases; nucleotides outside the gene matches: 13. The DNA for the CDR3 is TGTGCCAGCAGCTTAGGACTGGGAGGTCTAGCGGGACCCGAGCAGTACTTC. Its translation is CASSLGLGGLAGPEQYF.

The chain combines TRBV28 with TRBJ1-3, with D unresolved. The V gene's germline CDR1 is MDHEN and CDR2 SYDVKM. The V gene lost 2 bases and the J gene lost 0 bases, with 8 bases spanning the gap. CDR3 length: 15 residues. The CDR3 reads CASSLTMSSGNTIYF. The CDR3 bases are TGTGCCAGCAGTTTAACCATGAGCTCTGGAAACACCATATATTTT.

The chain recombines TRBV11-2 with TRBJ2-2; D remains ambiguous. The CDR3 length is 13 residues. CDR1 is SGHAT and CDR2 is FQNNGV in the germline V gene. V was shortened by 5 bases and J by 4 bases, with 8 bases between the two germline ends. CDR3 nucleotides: TGTGCCAGCAGCCCAACTGGCACCGGGGAGCTGTTTTTT. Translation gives CASSPTGTGELFF.

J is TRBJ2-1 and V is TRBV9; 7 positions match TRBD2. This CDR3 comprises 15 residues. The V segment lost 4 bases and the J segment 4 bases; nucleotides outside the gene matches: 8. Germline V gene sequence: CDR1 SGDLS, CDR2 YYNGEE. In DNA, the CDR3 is TGTGCCAGCAGCTTCCGACTAGCTGCTTACAATGAGCAGTTCTTC. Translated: CASSFRLAAYNEQFF.

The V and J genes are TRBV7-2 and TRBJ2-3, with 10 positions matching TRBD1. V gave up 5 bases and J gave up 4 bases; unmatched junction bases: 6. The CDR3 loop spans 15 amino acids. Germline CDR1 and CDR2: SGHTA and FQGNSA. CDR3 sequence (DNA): TGTGCCAGCAGCATCAGACAGGGGGCGGCAGATACGCAGTATTTT. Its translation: CASSIRQGAADTQYF.

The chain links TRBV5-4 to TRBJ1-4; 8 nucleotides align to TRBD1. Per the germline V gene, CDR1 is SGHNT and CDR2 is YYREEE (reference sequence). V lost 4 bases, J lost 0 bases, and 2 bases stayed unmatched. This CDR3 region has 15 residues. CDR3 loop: CASSLGQATNEKLFF. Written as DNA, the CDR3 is TGTGCCAGCAGCCTGGGACAGGCAACTAATGAAAAACTGTTTTTT.

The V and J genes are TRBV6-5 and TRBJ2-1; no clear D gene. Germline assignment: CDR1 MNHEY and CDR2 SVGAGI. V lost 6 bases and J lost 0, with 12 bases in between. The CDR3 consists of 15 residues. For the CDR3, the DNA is TGTGCCAGCAGACCGCGGAGAATCTCCTACAATGAGCAGTTCTTC. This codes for CASRPRRISYNEQFF.

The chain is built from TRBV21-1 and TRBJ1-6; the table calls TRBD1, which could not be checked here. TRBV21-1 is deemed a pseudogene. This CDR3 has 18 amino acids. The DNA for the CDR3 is TGTGCCAGCAGCTATCGGGACAGGGTTCGGACCTATAATTCACCCCTCCACTTT. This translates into CASSYRDRVRTYNSPLHF.